The clone carrying this T cell receptor beta chain occurred a few times. PCR was performed using 60 Vbeta and 13 Jbeta primers. Repertoires were generated with immunoSEQ multiplex PCR, while TCRdb's copy carries only in-frame clones and drops some. This sample yields around 41,000 clones, of which 51% are seen a single time; roughly 6% belongs to the top ten. This CDR3 comprises 17 residues. J was trimmed by 1 base and V by 5 bases; bases with no gene match: 12. The germline gives CDR1 MDHEN, CDR2 SYDVKM. This entry belongs to a study of cytomegalovirus exposure and HLA in healthy donors. Overall study: Of several hundred genotyped donors, around 84% clustered with self-reported Caucasian donors.

The rearrangement joins TRBV28 to TRBJ2-7; 9 nucleotides match TRBD2. The sample was PBMCs. This clonotype was obtained from a man in his sixties in good health and CMV-seronegative. CDR3 amino acids: CASSPNVPGLASYEQYF. CDR3 bases: TGTGCCAGCAGTCCCAACGTCCCGGGACTAGCTTCCTACGAGCAGTACTTC.